The 18 T cell receptor beta chains given below trace back to one sample, sequenced in a study of blood T cell repertoires in COVID-19. Clones were read by immunoSEQ multiplex PCR, and TCRdb kept only the in-frame ones, dropping some. Of some 110,000 clones listed, roughly 79% are singletons. Sequenced: peripheral blood. Every receptor here comes from a woman in her sixties or seventies with acute or convalescent COVID-19.

The chain joins TRBV5-1 to TRBJ2-3; TRBD1 might be the D (6 bases). V lost 2 bases to trimming and J lost 1 base, with 11 bases between them. CDR1 SGHRS and CDR2 YFSETQ come from the germline V gene. The CDR3 totals 15 residues. The CDR3 is CASSFVYRGTDTQYF. The CDR3 DNA sequence: TGCGCCAGCAGCTTTGTGTACAGGGGCACAGATACGCAGTATTTT.

The chain joins TRBV4-1 to TRBJ2-1; 8 bases are shared with TRBD2. The V gene's germline CDR1 is MGHRA and CDR2 YSYEKL. Trimming at V came to 5 bases and at J to 6 bases, leaving 9 bases not matched to a gene. The CDR3 is 15 amino acids. The CDR3 spells CASSSPGLGGNEQFF. The CDR3 coding sequence is TGCGCCAGCAGCTCACCGGGACTAGGGGGCAATGAGCAGTTCTTC.

The V and J genes are TRBV9 and TRBJ2-2; 9 nucleotides align to TRBD1. Per germline, CDR1 SGDLS and CDR2 YYNGEE. V trimming: 7 bases; J trimming: 6 bases; junction bases outside the gene matches: 7. The CDR3 is 14 amino acids. This CDR3 reads CASEDRGGSGELFF. The DNA of the CDR3 is TGTGCCAGCGAGGACAGGGGAGGTTCCGGGGAGCTGTTTTTT.

This clone appeared once. The V and J genes are TRBV5-6 and TRBJ2-6; D not resolved. Germline V CDR1 and CDR2: SGHDT, YYEEEE. The germline V and J ends were trimmed by 4 bases and 3 bases, with 11 bases remaining between them. The CDR3 extends over 15 amino acids. CDR3 sequence: CASSPPPSGANVLTF. The CDR3 coding sequence is TGTGCCAGCAGCCCTCCACCGAGTGGGGCCAACGTCCTGACTTTC. The full variable domain, rest sourced from reference TRBV5-6 and TRBJ2-6, is DAGVTQSPTHLIKTRGQQVTLRCSPKSGHDTVSWYQQALGQGPQFIFQYYEEEERQRGNFPDRFSGHQFPNYSSELNVNALLLGDSALYLCASSPPPSGANVLTFGAGSRLTVL.

This chain uses TRBV5-1 with TRBJ1-1; 7 nucleotides line up with TRBD1. The junction had 7 bases not matched to a gene; V was cut back by 5 bases and J by 6 bases. Germline V lookup: CDR1 SGHRS, CDR2 YFSETQ. The CDR3 is 13 residues long. The DNA for the CDR3 is TGCGCCAGCAGTCAGACAGGGTTCGCTGAAGCTTTCTTT. This sequence encodes CASSQTGFAEAFF.

The rearrangement uses TRBV11-2 and TRBJ2-1; TRBD2 matches at 9 bases. The junction had 5 bases not matched to a gene; V was cut back by 3 bases and J by 5 bases. In germline, CDR1 is SGHAT, CDR2 FQNNGV. This CDR3 spans 15 amino acids. CDR3 region: CASSFLLAGNNEQFF. CDR3 DNA: TGTGCCAGCAGCTTCCTTCTAGCGGGGAACAATGAGCAGTTCTTC.

In this sample, this clone turned up a few times. The chain combines TRBV7-8 with TRBJ2-7; D might be TRBD2 (5 bases). V was shortened by 5 bases and J by 0 bases, with 11 bases between the two germline ends. The CDR3 consists of 14 residues. Looked up from germline, CDR1 is SGHVS and CDR2 is FQNEAQ. CDR3 in amino acids: CASSPRVLSYEQYF. CDR3 DNA: TGTGCCAGCAGCCCGCGGGTCCTCTCCTACGAGCAGTACTTC.

The V and J genes are TRBV5-5 and TRBJ2-7; D might be TRBD2 (5 bases). The V end was cut by 3 bases, the J end by 2 bases, with 6 bases between. This CDR3 has 12 amino acids. CDR1 is SGHKS, CDR2 YYEKEE, per germline (reference sequence). CDR3 region: CASSSGAYEQYF. DNA for the CDR3: TGTGCCAGCAGCTCCGGGGCCTACGAGCAGTACTTC.

This clone was counted a single time. V and J are TRBV18 and TRBJ2-5; the match to TRBD2 covers 7 bases. The CDR3 has 15 residues. Germline-derived CDR1 and CDR2 are KGHSH and LQKENI. V lost 0 bases to trimming and J lost 7 bases; unmatched junction nucleotides: 8. DNA of the CDR3: TGTGCCAGCTCACCACCGGTAGCGGGCTTTCTGACCCAGTACTTC. The encoded protein is CASSPPVAGFLTQYF.

The chain recombines TRBV18 with TRBJ2-3, with 11 bases that match TRBD2. CDR3 size: 15 residues. Germline CDR1 and CDR2: KGHSH and LQKENI. Germline trimming cut 8 bases from V and 2 bases from J; bases unmatched to any gene: 6. CDR3 DNA sequence: TGTGCCAGCGAACTAGCGGGGGCCGCCACAGATACGCAGTATTTT. It yields the protein CASELAGAATDTQYF. Full variable domain (remainder filled in from reference TRBV18 and TRBJ2-3): NAGVMQNPRHLVRRRGQEARLRCSPMKGHSHVYWYRQLPEEGLKFMVYLQKENIIDESGMPKERFSAEFPKEGPSILRIQQVVRGDSAAYFCASELAGAATDTQYFGPGTRLTVL.

V and J are TRBV4-2 and TRBJ2-1, with a possible D match to TRBD2 (5 bases). The V end was cut by 0 bases, the J end by 7 bases, with 13 bases between. Germline assignment: CDR1 LGHNA and CDR2 YNFKEQ. The CDR3 has 15 amino acids. CDR3 sequence reads: CASSQEPSGGNEQFF. The CDR3 DNA sequence: TGTGCCAGCAGCCAAGAACCAAGCGGTGGGAATGAGCAGTTCTTC.

The chain recombines TRBV11-1 with TRBJ2-2, with 8 bases aligning to TRBD2. With V trimmed by 6 bases and J by 1 base, 4 bases remained unmatched. The CDR3 consists of 15 residues. CDR1 and CDR2 (germline): SGHAT, FQDESV (reference sequence). The CDR3 DNA sequence: TGTGCCAGCAGTACGGGGGGGAAGAACACCGGGGAGCTGTTTTTT. It codes for CASSTGGKNTGELFF.

The rearrangement uses TRBV11-2 and TRBJ2-5; tentative D call: TRBD1 (6 bases). With 7 bases removed from V and 0 bases from J, the gap between germline ends came to 15 bases. CDR3 length: 15 residues. The V gene's germline CDR1 is SGHAT and CDR2 FQNNGV. The CDR3 region has the DNA TGTGCCAGCATCCTGGACAGATTGAACCAAGAGACCCAGTACTTC. Encoded protein: CASILDRLNQETQYF.

V and J are TRBV24-1 and TRBJ2-3; D not resolved. The germline V gene has CDR1 KGHDR and CDR2 SFDVKD. There are 17 residues in the CDR3. The V and J ends lost 1 base and 1 base respectively, with 14 bases between them. CDR3 region: CATSDFVSPGRTDTQYF. CDR3 nucleotides: TGTGCCACCAGTGATTTTGTTAGCCCTGGTCGCACAGATACGCAGTATTTT.

The chain has TRBV4-2 and TRBJ2-1; D might be TRBD1 (5 bases). Per the germline V gene, CDR1 is LGHNA and CDR2 is YNFKEQ. The CDR3 covers 17 residues. Deletions cut 0 bases from V and 6 bases from J, with 18 bases between. The CDR3 here is CASSQDLGQGWGNEQFF. The CDR3 coding sequence is TGTGCCAGCAGCCAAGATCTCGGGCAGGGATGGGGCAATGAGCAGTTCTTC.

This clone came up once. This sequence joins TRBV27 and TRBJ1-5, with D maybe TRBD1 (5 bases). V dropped 3 bases and J dropped 7 bases, with 13 bases sitting between them. The CDR3 has 14 residues. In germline, CDR1 is MNHEY, CDR2 SMNVEV (reference sequence). CDR3 nucleotide sequence: TGTGCCAGCAGTTTTGGGCAGGGCAGCCAGCCCCAGCATTTT. This encodes CASSFGQGSQPQHF.

In its sample, this clone was seen a few times. The V and J genes are TRBV6-6 and TRBJ1-1, with 11 nucleotides matching TRBD1. This CDR3 has 16 amino acids. Germline values: CDR1 MNHNY, CDR2 SVGAGI (reference sequence). The V segment lost 2 bases and the J segment 6 bases; nucleotides outside the gene matches: 8. CDR3 loop: CASSYVRTGGISEAFF. For the CDR3, the DNA is TGTGCCAGCAGTTACGTTAGGACAGGGGGCATCTCTGAAGCTTTCTTT.

For the CDR3, the DNA is TGTGCCTTTCAACAGGTCTATAATTCACCCCTCCACTTT. Translating it yields CAFQQVYNSPLHF. The rearrangement uses TRBV30 and TRBJ1-6; possible D gene TRBD1, 5 bases. From germline, CDR1 is GTSNPN and CDR2 SVGIG (reference sequence). This CDR3 spans 13 amino acids. V lost 7 bases, J lost 3 bases, and 10 bases lay in between.